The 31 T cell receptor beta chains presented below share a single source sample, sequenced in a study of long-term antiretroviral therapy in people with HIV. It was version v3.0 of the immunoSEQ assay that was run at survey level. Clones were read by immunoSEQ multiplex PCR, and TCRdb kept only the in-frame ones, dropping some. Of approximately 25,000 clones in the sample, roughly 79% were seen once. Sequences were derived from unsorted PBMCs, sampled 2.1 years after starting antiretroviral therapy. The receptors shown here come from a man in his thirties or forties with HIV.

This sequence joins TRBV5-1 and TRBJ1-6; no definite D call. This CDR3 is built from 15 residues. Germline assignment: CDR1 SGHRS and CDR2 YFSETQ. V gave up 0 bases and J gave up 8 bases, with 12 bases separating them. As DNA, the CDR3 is TGCGCCAGCAGCTTGGTAGGCTCCGAGGATTCACCCCTCCACTTT. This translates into CASSLVGSEDSPLHF.

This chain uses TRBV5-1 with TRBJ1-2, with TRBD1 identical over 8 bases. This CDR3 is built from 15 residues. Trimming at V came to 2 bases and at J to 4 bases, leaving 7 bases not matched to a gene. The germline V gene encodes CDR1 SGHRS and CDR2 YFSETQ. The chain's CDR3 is CASSFNAQGGYGYTF. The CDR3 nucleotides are TGCGCCAGCAGCTTCAACGCACAGGGGGGCTATGGCTACACCTTC.

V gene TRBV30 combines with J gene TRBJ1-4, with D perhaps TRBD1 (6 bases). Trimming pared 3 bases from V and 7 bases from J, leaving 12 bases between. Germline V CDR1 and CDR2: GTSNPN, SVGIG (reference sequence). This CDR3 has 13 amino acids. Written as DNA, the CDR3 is TGTGCCTGGAGATGGGGACATATTGAAAAACTGTTTTTT. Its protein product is CAWRWGHIEKLFF.

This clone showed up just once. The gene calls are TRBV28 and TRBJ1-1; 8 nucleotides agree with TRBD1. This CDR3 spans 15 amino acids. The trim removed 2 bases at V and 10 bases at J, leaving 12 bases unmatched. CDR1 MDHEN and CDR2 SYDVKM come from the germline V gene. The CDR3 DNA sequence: TGTGCCAGCAGTTTAAAGGACAGGGTCCTCTCCCTAGCTTTCTTT. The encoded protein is CASSLKDRVLSLAFF.

Here the CDR3 reads CASSLKWPSVGSLTDTQYF. Here the CDR3 DNA reads TGTGCCAGCAGCTTAAAATGGCCCTCGGTAGGTAGCCTTACAGATACGCAGTATTTT. The chain is built from TRBV7-3 and TRBJ2-3; D remains ambiguous. Trimming pared 1 base from V and 3 bases from J, leaving 23 bases between. There are 19 residues in the CDR3. In germline, CDR1 is SGHTA, CDR2 FQGTGA.

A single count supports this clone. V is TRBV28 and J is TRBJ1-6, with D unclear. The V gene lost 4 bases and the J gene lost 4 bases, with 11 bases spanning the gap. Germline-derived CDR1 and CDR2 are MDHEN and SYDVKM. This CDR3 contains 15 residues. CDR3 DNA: TGTGCCAGCAGTTCCCCCGGGAGTTATAATTCACCCCTCCACTTT. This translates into CASSSPGSYNSPLHF. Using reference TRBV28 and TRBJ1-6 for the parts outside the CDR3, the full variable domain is DVKVTQSSRYLVKRTGEKVFLECVQDMDHENMFWYRQDPGLGLRLIYFSYDVKMKEKGDIPEGYSVSREKKERFSLILESASTNQTSMYLCASSSPGSYNSPLHFGNGTRLTVT.

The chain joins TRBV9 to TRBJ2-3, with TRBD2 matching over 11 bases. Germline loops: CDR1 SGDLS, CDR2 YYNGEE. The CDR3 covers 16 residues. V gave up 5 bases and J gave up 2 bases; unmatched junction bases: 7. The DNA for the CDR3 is TGTGCCAGCAGTGCACGACTAGCGGGGCCCACAGATACGCAGTATTTT. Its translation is CASSARLAGPTDTQYF.

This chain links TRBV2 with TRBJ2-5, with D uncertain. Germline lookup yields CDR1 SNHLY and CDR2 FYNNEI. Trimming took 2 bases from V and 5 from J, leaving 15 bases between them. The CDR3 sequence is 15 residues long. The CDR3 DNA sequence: TGTGCCAGCAGTGAACCCGTCCCTCGCGCCGAGACCCAGTACTTC. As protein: CASSEPVPRAETQYF. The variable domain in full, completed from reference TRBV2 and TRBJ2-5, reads EPEVTQTPSHQVTQMGQEVILRCVPISNHLYFYWYRQILGQKVEFLVSFYNNEISEKSEIFDDQFSVERPDGSNFTLKIRSTKLEDSAMYFCASSEPVPRAETQYFGPGTRLLVL.

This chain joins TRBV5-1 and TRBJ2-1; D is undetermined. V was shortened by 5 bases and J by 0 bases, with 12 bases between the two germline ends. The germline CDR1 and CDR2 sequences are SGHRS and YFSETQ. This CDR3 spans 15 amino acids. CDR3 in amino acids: CASSLAESSYNEQFF. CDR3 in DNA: TGCGCCAGCAGTTTAGCAGAGAGCTCCTACAATGAGCAGTTCTTC.

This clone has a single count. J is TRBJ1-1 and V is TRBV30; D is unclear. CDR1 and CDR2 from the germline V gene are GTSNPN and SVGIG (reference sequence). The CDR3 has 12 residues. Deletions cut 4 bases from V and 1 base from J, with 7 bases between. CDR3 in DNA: TGTGCCTGGAATGGCGGGAACACTGAAGCTTTCTTT. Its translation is CAWNGGNTEAFF.

CDR3 DNA: TGTGCCAGCAGCTTCGGGTCATACGGGCAAGAGACCCAGTACTTC. Protein product: CASSFGSYGQETQYF. The chain is built from TRBV7-7 and TRBJ2-5; no clear D. Trimming pared 3 bases from V and 2 bases from J, leaving 13 bases between. Germline-derived CDR1 and CDR2 are SSHAT and FNYEAQ (reference sequence). The CDR3 covers 15 residues.

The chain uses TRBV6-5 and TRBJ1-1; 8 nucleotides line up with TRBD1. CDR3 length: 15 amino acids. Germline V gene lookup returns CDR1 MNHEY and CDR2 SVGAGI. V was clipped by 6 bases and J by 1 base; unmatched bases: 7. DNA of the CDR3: TGTGCCAGCAGCCCATGGACAGGGAAGAACACTGAAGCTTTCTTT. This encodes CASSPWTGKNTEAFF.

In nucleotides, the CDR3 is TGTGCCAGCAGTTTATCGGATGGGTCTGCCTACGAGCAGTACTTC. Protein sequence: CASSLSDGSAYEQYF. This chain joins TRBV27 and TRBJ2-7, with D unclear. Trimming stripped 0 bases from V and 2 bases from J, with 11 bases between. The CDR3 length is 15 residues. Germline V CDR1 and CDR2: MNHEY, SMNVEV (reference sequence).

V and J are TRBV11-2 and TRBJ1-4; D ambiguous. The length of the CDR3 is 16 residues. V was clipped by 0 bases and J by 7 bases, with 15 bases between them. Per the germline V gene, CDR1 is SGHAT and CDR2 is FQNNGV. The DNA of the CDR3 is TGTGCCAGCAGCTTAGATGAGGGAATTTGGGGTGAAAAACTGTTTTTT. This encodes CASSLDEGIWGEKLFF. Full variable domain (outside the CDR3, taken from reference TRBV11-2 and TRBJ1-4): EAGVAQSPRYKIIEKRQSVAFWCNPISGHATLYWYQQILGQGPKLLIQFQNNGVVDDSQLPKDRFSAERLKGVDSTLKIQPAKLEDSAVYLCASSLDEGIWGEKLFFGSGTQLSVL.

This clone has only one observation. The CDR3 DNA follows: TGTGCCAGCAGTCCCCGGGACAGGGGGTACGCTTTCTTT. It translates to CASSPRDRGYAFF. J is TRBJ1-1 and V is TRBV27; 11 bases map to TRBD1. The CDR3 spans 13 residues. The trim removed 5 bases at V and 11 bases at J, leaving 7 bases unmatched. In germline, CDR1 is MNHEY, CDR2 SMNVEV (reference sequence).

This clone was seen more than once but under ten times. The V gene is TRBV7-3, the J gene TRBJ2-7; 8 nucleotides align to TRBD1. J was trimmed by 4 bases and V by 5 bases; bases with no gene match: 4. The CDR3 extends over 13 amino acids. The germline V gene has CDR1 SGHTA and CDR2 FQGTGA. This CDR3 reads CASSPRTGYEQYF. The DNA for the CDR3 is TGTGCCAGCAGCCCTAGGACAGGGTACGAGCAGTACTTC.

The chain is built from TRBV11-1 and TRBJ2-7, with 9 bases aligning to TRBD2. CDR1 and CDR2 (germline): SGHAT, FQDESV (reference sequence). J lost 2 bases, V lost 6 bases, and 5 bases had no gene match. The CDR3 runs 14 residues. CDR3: CASRSGTSPYEQYF. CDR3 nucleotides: TGTGCCAGCAGGTCGGGGACTAGCCCCTACGAGCAGTACTTC.

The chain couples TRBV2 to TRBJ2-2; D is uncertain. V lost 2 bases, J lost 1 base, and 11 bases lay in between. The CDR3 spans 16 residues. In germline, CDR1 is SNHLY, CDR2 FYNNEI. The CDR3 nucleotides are TGTGCCAGCAGTGAATCGGTTAGCCTGAACACCGGGGAGCTGTTTTTT. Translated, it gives CASSESVSLNTGELFF.

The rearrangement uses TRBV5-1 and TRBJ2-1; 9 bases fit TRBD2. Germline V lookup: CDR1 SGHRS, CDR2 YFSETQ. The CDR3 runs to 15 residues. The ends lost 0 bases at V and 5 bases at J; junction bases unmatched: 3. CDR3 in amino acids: CASSLGLAVDNEQFF. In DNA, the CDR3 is TGCGCCAGCAGCTTGGGACTAGCGGTAGACAATGAGCAGTTCTTC.

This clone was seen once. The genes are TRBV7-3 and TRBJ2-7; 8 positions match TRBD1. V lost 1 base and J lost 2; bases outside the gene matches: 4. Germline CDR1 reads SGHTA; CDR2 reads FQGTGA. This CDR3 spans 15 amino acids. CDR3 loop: CASSLNSRGPYEQYF. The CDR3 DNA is TGTGCCAGCAGCTTAAACTCCAGGGGGCCCTACGAGCAGTACTTC.

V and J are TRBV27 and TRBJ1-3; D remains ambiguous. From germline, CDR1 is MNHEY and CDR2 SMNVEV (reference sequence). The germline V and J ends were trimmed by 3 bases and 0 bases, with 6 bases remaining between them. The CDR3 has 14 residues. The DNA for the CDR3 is TGTGCCAGCAGTTTGGAGAGCTCTGGAAACACCATATATTTT. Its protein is CASSLESSGNTIYF.

Here the CDR3 reads CASSAGTGYGYTF. CDR3 DNA sequence: TGTGCCAGCAGTGCCGGGACAGGCTATGGCTACACCTTC. The chain recombines TRBV2 with TRBJ1-2; TRBD1 aligns across 8 bases. Per germline, CDR1 SNHLY and CDR2 FYNNEI. The CDR3 extends over 13 amino acids. V lost 4 bases and J lost 4; bases outside the gene matches: 2.

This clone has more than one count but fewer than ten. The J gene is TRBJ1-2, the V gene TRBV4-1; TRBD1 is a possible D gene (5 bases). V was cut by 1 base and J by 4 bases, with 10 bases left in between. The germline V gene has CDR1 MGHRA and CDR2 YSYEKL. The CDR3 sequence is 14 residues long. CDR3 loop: CASSQAAGSYGYTF. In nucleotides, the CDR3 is TGCGCCAGCAGCCAAGCCGCAGGGTCCTATGGCTACACCTTC.

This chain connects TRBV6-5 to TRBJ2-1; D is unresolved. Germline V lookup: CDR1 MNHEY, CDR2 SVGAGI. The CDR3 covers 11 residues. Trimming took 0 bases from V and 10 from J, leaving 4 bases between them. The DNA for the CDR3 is TGTGCCAGCAGTTACTCGGGAGAGCAGTTCTTC. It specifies CASSYSGEQFF.

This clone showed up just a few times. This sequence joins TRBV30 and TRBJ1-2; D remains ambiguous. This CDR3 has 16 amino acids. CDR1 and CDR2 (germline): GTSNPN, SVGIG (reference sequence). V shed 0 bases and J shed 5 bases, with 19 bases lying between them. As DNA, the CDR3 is TGTGCCTGGAGTGTCGGTTCTGGAACTGGGCAGTATGGCTACACCTTC. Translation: CAWSVGSGTGQYGYTF.

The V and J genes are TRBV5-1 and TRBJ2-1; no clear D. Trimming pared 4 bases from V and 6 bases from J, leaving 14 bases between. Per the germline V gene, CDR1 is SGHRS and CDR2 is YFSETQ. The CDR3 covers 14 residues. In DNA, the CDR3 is TGCGCCAGCAGCCTCCCGGACCTACTCAATGAGCAGTTCTTC. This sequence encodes CASSLPDLLNEQFF.

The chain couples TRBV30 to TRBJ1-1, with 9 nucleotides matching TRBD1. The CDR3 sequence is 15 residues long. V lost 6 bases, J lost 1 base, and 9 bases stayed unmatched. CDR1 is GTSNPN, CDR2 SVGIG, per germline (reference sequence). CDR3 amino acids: CACQGYRGRNTEAFF. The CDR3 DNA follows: TGTGCCTGCCAAGGCTACAGGGGGCGGAACACTGAAGCTTTCTTT.

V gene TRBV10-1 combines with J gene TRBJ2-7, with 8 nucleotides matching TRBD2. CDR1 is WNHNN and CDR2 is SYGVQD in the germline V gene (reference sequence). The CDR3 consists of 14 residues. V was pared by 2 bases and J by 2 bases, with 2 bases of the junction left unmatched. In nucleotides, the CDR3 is TGCGCCAGCAGTGAGGGACTAGCTACCTACGAGCAGTACTTC. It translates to CASSEGLATYEQYF.

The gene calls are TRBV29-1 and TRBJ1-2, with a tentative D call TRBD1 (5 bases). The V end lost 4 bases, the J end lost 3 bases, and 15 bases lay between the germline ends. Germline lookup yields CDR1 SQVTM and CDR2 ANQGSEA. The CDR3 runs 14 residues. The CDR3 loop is CSVVSDGGDYGYTF. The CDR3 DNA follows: TGCAGCGTTGTGTCGGACGGGGGGGACTATGGCTACACCTTC.

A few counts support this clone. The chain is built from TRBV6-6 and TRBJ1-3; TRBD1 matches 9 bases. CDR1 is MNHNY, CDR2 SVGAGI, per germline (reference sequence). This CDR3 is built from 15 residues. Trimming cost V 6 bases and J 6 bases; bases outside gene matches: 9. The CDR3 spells CASSRTGDRLNTIYF. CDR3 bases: TGTGCCAGCAGCCGGACAGGGGACCGTCTAAACACCATATATTTT.

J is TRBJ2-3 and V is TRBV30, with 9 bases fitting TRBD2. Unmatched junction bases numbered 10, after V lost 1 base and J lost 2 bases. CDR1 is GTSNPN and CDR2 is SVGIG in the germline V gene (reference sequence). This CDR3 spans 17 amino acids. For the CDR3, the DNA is TGTGCCTGGAGTGGTCCTTCGGCGGGAGGGTTCACAGATACGCAGTATTTT. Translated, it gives CAWSGPSAGGFTDTQYF.